This T cell receptor (beta chain) was sequenced during a study of human T cells and chemical hapten exposure. Regarding the study as a whole: Versus controls, significantly more large CDR3 similarity clusters arose from expanded TCRs.

Details on this clonotype: Its antigen is currently unknown.

Time point reported: patch test 1, 2 weeks after DPC sensitization. Noted treatment: therapeutic diphenylcyclopropenone sensitization with weekly scalp DPC. Each patch test followed a blood draw. What the library attached to individual cDNA molecules were unique molecular identifiers. TCRdb itself ran the RACE reads through MiXCR, one entry per CDR3 protein. The sample has 85,000 to 100,000 distinct CDR3 sequences; roughly an eighth are singletons. The sequencing used whole blood, collected in connection with sensitization to the hapten diphenylcyclopropenone (DPC). This TCR derives from a woman in her forties with alopecia areata. Some clones in this sample may be carry-over from other donors' samples.

CDR3 sequence: CASSPRTGGPNTEAFF. CDR3 sequence (DNA): TGTGCCAGCTCACCCCGGACAGGGGGCCCCAACACTGAAGCTTTCTTT. This chain links TRBV18 with TRBJ1-1; 11 positions agree with TRBD1. V lost 3 bases and J lost 2; bases outside the gene matches: 5. The CDR3 extends over 16 amino acids. CDR1 is KGHSH and CDR2 is LQKENI in the germline V gene.